Following are 25 T cell receptor beta chains from one sample sequenced in a study of CD8+CD57+ T cells in acquired aplastic anemia. Genomic DNA was employed as the template in profiling TCR beta VDJ and CDR3. Each CDR3 protein gets one entry after TCRdb re-called the reads with MiXCR. Of 200,000 to 300,000 distinct CDR3 sequences listed, about 80% are singletons. Sequenced patients had shown CD8+CD57+ cell expansion by flow cytometry. The sample taken for sequencing was sorted CD4+, CD8+, or CD8+CD57+ T cells (not recorded which) from PBMCs. These receptors originate from a human donor with aplastic anemia.

A word on this clonotype: Sequence at one end of the junction differs from germline and may be a read error. Here the CDR3 reads CASSAGGQSTDTHF. The CDR3 nucleotides read TGTGCCAGCAGCGCAGGGGGACAGAGCACAGATACGCACTTT. V usage is TRBV9 and J usage is TRBJ1-5; 7 nucleotides match TRBD1. CDR1 and CDR2 (germline): SGDLS, YYNGEE. CDR3 length equals 14 residues.

This sequence joins TRBV24-1 and TRBJ2-7; the D gene is possibly TRBD1 (6 bases). The length of the CDR3 is 16 residues. Germline values: CDR1 KGHDR, CDR2 SFDVKD. With 9 bases removed from V and 9 bases from J, the gap between germline ends came to 29 bases. The chain's CDR3 is CATLTPGHGNLSVQYV. CDR3 sequence (DNA): TGTGCCACCTTGACACCGGGACACGGGAACCTGTCTGTGCAGTACGTC.

The chain uses TRBV7-9 and TRBJ1-6; D is unclear. Trimming took off 3 bases at V and 19 bases at J, with 22 bases between the two ends. This CDR3 spans 14 amino acids. Germline-derived CDR1 and CDR2 are SEHNR and FQNEAQ (reference sequence). The CDR3 DNA reads as TGTGCCAGCAGCTTGAGTTCCAATAATGGGCCCGATCACTTT. Translating gives CASSLSSNNGPDHF. The whole variable domain, remainder taken from reference TRBV7-9 and TRBJ1-6, is DTGVSQNPRHKITKRGQNVTFRCDPISEHNRLYWYRQTLGQGPEFLTYFQNEAQLEKSRLLSDRFSAERPKGSFSTLEIQRTEQGDSAMYLCASSLSSNNGPDHFGNGTRLTVT.

The chain recombines TRBV6-1 with TRBJ1-2; possible D gene TRBD1, 5 bases. CDR3 size: 14 residues. V lost 7 bases and J lost 1, with 13 bases in between. Germline assignment: CDR1 MNHNS and CDR2 SASEGT. CDR3 region: CASKFDRFNYGYTF. The CDR3 nucleotides are TGTGCCAGCAAGTTCGACAGATTTAACTATGGCTACACCTTC.

The rearrangement joins TRBV9 to TRBJ2-3; possible D gene TRBD2, 6 bases. V was cut by 3 bases and J by 11 bases, with 16 bases left in between. Per the germline V gene, CDR1 is SGDLS and CDR2 is YYNGEE. The CDR3 runs to 13 residues. The CDR3 DNA reads as TGTGCCAGCAGCGACGAGGCCACGGGGGAGCAGTATTTT. Protein sequence: CASSDEATGEQYF.

About this clonotype: The junction departs from germline at one end; a sequencing error may be responsible. The genes are TRBV7-8 and TRBJ1-6, with D perhaps TRBD1 (6 bases). This CDR3 is built from 14 residues. Germline values: CDR1 SGHVS, CDR2 FQNEAQ. DNA for the CDR3: TGTGCCAGCAGCTTACTGGGAGGGGGTTATACGCAGTACTTT. Translation gives CASSLLGGGYTQYF.

Worth noting for this clonotype: The conserved phenylalanine or tryptophan normally closing the CDR3 is absent here, so this likely arose from a read error. Because the CDR3's place on the DNA is in doubt, the DNA is left out and the CDR3 is given as listed by TCRdb. V gene TRBV9 combines with J gene TRBJ2-3; the listed D gene, TRBD2, was not tested against the DNA. The CDR3 totals 13 residues, both ends included. Germline CDR1 SGDLS, CDR2 YYNGEE. CDR3 sequence: CASSEGLAAFTGV.

The chain couples TRBV7-9 to TRBJ1-2; possibly TRBD1 for D (5 bases). Deletions cut 3 bases from V and 5 bases from J, with 19 bases between. The CDR3 length is 16 residues. Germline assignment: CDR1 SEHNR and CDR2 FQNEAQ (reference sequence). CDR3 amino acids: CASSLEKEGHVYGYTF. The CDR3 DNA reads as TGTGCCAGCAGCTTGGAGAAGGAGGGGCACGTATATGGCTACACCTTC.

The genes are TRBV2 and TRBJ2-5, with D perhaps given as TRBD1 or TRBD2 (6 bases each). This CDR3 has 15 residues. The V and J ends lost 6 bases and 12 bases respectively, with 26 bases between them. The germline V gene encodes CDR1 SNHLY and CDR2 FYNNEI. In DNA, the CDR3 is TGTGCCAGCAGCGATGGACCGGGGGCTCAAAACACCGAGTACTTC. This codes for CASSDGPGAQNTEYF.

About this clonotype itself: The junction and the germline gene differ at one end; a read error may be behind it. V and J are TRBV7-9 and TRBJ2-3; D is unresolved. The CDR3 consists of 13 residues. The germline V gene has CDR1 SEHNR and CDR2 FQNEAQ (reference sequence). The CDR3 DNA reads as TGTGCCAGCAGGTTAGTCCCAACAGATACGTTGTTTTTT. It yields the protein CASRLVPTDTLFF.

The chain joins TRBV7-9 to TRBJ1-1; D perhaps matches TRBD1 (5 bases). Trimming stripped 1 base from V and 2 bases from J, with 11 bases between. The CDR3 extends over 15 amino acids. Germline loops: CDR1 SEHNR, CDR2 FQNEAQ (reference sequence). CDR3 residues: CASSLEGRGNTEAFF. The CDR3 nucleotides read TGTGCCAGCAGCTTAGAGGGGAGAGGCAACACTGAAGCTTTCTTT.

Ten or more counts support this clonotype. The chain is built from TRBV11-2 and TRBJ2-3; perhaps TRBD2 as D (6 bases). Trimming took off 0 bases at V and 1 base at J, with 8 bases between the two ends. The germline V gene encodes CDR1 SGHAT and CDR2 FQNNGV. The CDR3 sequence is 15 residues long. The CDR3 DNA sequence: TGTGCCAGCAGCTTAGAGTGGGGGGGCACAGATACGCAGTATTTT. Translation gives CASSLEWGGTDTQYF.

The chain recombines TRBV2 with TRBJ1-1; a weak D match, TRBD1 (6 bases). Germline CDR1 reads SNHLY; CDR2 reads FYNNEI. The ends were cut back, 8 bases at V and 11 bases at J, with 33 bases in the middle. CDR3 length equals 17 residues. CDR3 protein: CASGGGGRHREYSGAFF. In DNA form, the CDR3 reads TGTGCCAGCGGGGGGGGGGGCAGACATAGGGAGTACTCTGGCGCTTTCTTT.

This clonotype was seen ten or more times. The chain recombines TRBV9 with TRBJ2-3, with a tentative D call TRBD1 (5 bases). The J call may be in error: the DNA end matches TRBJ1-2 better. Germline assignment: CDR1 SGDLS and CDR2 YYNGEE. The CDR3 is made up of 13 amino acids. CDR3: CASSVTSGRGYTF. CDR3 DNA sequence: TGTGCCAGCAGCGTGACCTCAGGGAGAGGCTACACCTTC.

The CDR3 loop reads CATSGYNEQFF. CDR3 DNA sequence: TGTGCCACCAGCGGTTACAATGAGCAGTTCTTC. The J gene is TRBJ2-1, the V gene TRBV15; no firm D call. The ends were cut back, 5 bases at V and 4 bases at J, with 3 bases in the middle. From germline, CDR1 is LNHNV and CDR2 YYDKDF (reference sequence). This CDR3 comprises 11 residues.

Of note for this clonotype: The germline gene is not matched at one end of the junction; a read error may be the cause. This chain connects TRBV7-9 to TRBJ1-6, with a weak D call TRBD1 (5 bases). Germline V gene sequence: CDR1 SEHNR, CDR2 FQNEAQ (reference sequence). The CDR3 extends over 15 amino acids. The CDR3 bases are TGTGCCAGCAGCTTTCAAGGAAGCGGGGGAAGCGCCCTGCACTTT. This codes for CASSFQGSGGSALHF.

V and J are TRBV9 and TRBJ1-1, with D unresolved. Germline V gene data show CDR1 as SGDLS and CDR2 as YYNGEE. Trimming took off 0 bases at V and 12 bases at J, with 21 bases between the two ends. This CDR3 region has 15 residues. Here the CDR3 reads CASSVDLTSTATPFF. Written as DNA, the CDR3 is TGTGCCAGCAGCGTAGATCTGACGAGCACAGCTACGCCTTTCTTT.

The chain couples TRBV15 to TRBJ2-7; 9 positions match TRBD1. Germline values: CDR1 LNHNV, CDR2 YYDKDF (reference sequence). The J segment lost 9 bases and the V segment lost 5 bases, leaving 11 bases of the junction unmatched. This CDR3 is built from 14 residues. The CDR3 here is CATSPRQGVDTQYF. In DNA, the CDR3 is TGTGCCACCAGCCCCCGACAGGGGGTAGACACGCAGTACTTC. The full variable domain, rest sourced from reference TRBV15 and TRBJ2-7, is DAMVIQNPRYQVTQFGKPVTLSCSQTLNHNVMYWYQQKSSQAPKLLFHYYDKDFNNEADTPDNFQSRRPNTSFCFLDIRSPGLGDTAMYLCATSPRQGVDTQYFGPGTRLTVT.

About this clonotype: One end of the junction varies from germline; a read error may be responsible. The chain joins TRBV5-1 to TRBJ1-2; D is perhaps TRBD1 (5 bases). Germline CDR1 SGHRS, CDR2 YFSETQ. This CDR3 comprises 13 residues. CDR3 sequence reads: CATSTRTRDGYTF. CDR3 in DNA: TGTGCCACCAGCACGAGAACCAGGGATGGCTACACCTTC.

This clonotype has more than one count but fewer than ten. Because the CDR3's place on the DNA is in doubt, the DNA is left out and the CDR3 is given as listed by TCRdb. The V and J genes are TRBV9 and TRBJ1-2. The CDR3 has 15 amino acids, counting both end residues. The germline CDR1 and CDR2 sequences are SGDLS and YYNGEE. The CDR3 loop is CASGVTGNIQYFDTF.

The chain has TRBV7-3 and TRBJ2-6; 7 bases line up with TRBD2. Germline V gene data show CDR1 as SGHTA and CDR2 as FQGTGA. CDR3 size: 16 residues. The V and J ends lost 0 bases and 16 bases, in that order; junction bases with no gene match: 15. CDR3 sequence (DNA): TGTGCCAGCAGCTTAACTAGCGGGTGCGGAGATACGCAGCTGACTTTC. Encoded protein: CASSLTSGCGDTQLTF.

The chain carries TRBV9 and TRBJ2-5; D not certain. This CDR3 has 15 amino acids. The V end lost 3 bases, the J end lost 11 bases, and 23 bases lay between the germline ends. Germline V lookup: CDR1 SGDLS, CDR2 YYNGEE. DNA of the CDR3: TGTGCCAGCAGCGAAGGGTCAGAGACGCAGTATTTTCAGTACTTC. Its protein product is CASSEGSETQYFQYF.

As for this clonotype: The junction departs from the called germline gene at one end, perhaps through a read error. The chain joins TRBV19 to TRBJ2-1, with D tentatively TRBD1 or TRBD2 (5 bases each). Germline lookup yields CDR1 LNHDA and CDR2 SQIVND (reference sequence). This CDR3 has 15 amino acids. The CDR3 is CASSMLGRAYLQRAF. For the CDR3, the DNA is TGTGCCAGTAGTATGTTGGGACGGGCGTACCTTCAGCGAGCCTTC.

On this clonotype itself: The junction does not match germline at one end; this may be a read error. The chain links TRBV7-9 to TRBJ2-3; the match to TRBD1 covers 9 bases. The CDR3 is 14 residues long. From germline, CDR1 is SEHNR and CDR2 FQNEAQ (reference sequence). The CDR3 sequence is CASSAGTGPQETQF. CDR3 DNA sequence: TGTGCCAGCAGCGCCGGGACAGGGCCCCAAGAGACCCAGTTT.

A few counts support this clonotype. Sequence at one end of the junction differs from germline and may be a read error. The chain employs TRBV5-6 and TRBJ1-1; tentative D call: TRBD1 (6 bases). Per germline, CDR1 SGHDT and CDR2 YYEEEE. The CDR3 has 15 amino acids. The CDR3 loop is CASSLEGGANTEAFF. The CDR3 DNA is TGTGCCAGCAGTTTGGAGGGGGGGGCGAACACTGAAGCTTTCTTT.